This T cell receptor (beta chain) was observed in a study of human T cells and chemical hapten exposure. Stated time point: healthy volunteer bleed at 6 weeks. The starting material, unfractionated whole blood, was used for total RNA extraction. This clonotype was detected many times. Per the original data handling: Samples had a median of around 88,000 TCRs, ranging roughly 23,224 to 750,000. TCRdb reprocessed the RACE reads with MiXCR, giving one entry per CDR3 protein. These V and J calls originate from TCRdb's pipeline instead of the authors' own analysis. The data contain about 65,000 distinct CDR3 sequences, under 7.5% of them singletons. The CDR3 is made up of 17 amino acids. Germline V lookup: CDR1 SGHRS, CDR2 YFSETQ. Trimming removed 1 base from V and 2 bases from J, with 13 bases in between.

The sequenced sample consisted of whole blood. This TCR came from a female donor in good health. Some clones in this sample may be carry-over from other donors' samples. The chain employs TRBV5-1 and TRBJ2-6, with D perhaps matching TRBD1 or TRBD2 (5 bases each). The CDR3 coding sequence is TGCGCCAGCAGCTTGAAGGGACCGTCGACTGGGGCCAACGTCCTGACTTTC. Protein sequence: CASSLKGPSTGANVLTF.